This record looks at one TCR beta chain sequence and its context. The data stem from a study of control samples from healthy donors and cancer patients. Measured with immunoSEQ multiplex PCR; TCRdb has only the in-frame clones, and not every one. The sample carries about 130,000 clones, just over 90% recorded once. Looked up from germline, CDR1 is KGHSH and CDR2 is LQKENI. This CDR3 spans 14 amino acids. V dropped 3 bases and J dropped 10; count of bases not matched to a gene: 7. This TCR came from a man aged 50 to 59 with head and neck cancer. What was sequenced was PBMCs. The chain employs TRBV18 and TRBJ2-1, with 9 bases fitting TRBD1. The chain's CDR3 is CASSPLATGGEQFF. CDR3 DNA sequence: TGTGCCAGCTCACCCCTCGCGACAGGGGGAGAGCAGTTCTTC.